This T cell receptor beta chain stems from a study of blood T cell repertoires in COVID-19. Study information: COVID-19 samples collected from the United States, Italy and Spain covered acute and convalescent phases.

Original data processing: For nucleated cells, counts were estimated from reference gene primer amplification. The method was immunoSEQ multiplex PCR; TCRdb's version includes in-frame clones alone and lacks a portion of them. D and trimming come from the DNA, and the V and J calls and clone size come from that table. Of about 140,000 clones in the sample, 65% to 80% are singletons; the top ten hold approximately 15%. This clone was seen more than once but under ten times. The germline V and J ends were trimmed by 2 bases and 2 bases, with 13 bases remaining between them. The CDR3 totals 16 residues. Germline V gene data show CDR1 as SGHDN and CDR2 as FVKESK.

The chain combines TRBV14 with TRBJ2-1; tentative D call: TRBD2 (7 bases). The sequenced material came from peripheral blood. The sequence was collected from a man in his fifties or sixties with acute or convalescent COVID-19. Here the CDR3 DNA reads TGTGCCAGCAGCCAAAAGCGGGACAAGCCCTACAATGAGCAGTTCTTC. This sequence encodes CASSQKRDKPYNEQFF.